This T cell receptor (beta chain) was found in a study of T cells in women clearing cervical HPV infection. Germline V gene lookup returns CDR1 MNHNS and CDR2 SASEGT. This CDR3 has 16 residues. The V gene end was trimmed by 1 base and the J gene end by 2 bases; junction bases not matched to a gene: 7. A word on this clone: Its antigen is still unknown. The read ends 3 residues before the CDR3 terminus; that terminus is restored from the germline J gene.

Study conclusions and caveats: Controls had more TRBV6-7 (roughly 0.16%) than cases (approximately 0.11%). Associations may precede or follow infection; HPV-specific or memory T cells were not isolated.

The protocol was immunoSEQ multiplex PCR, while the TCRdb copy is restricted to in-frame clones and leaves out a portion. Its listing shows about 32,000 clones. The sequenced material came from blood buffy coat. V and J are TRBV6-1 and TRBJ2-5; 7 bases are shared with TRBD2. The sequence was collected from a woman between 18 and 69 years old with a cervical HPV16 infection that either progressed to CIN3+ or cleared (not recorded which). The CDR3 region is CASSEVAGRGQETQYF. The part of the CDR3 DNA that was read is TGTGCCAGCAGTGAAGTGGCGGGGCGGGGGCAAGAGACC.